The 25 T cell receptor beta chains below were found in one sample sequenced in a study of regulatory T cells in long-lasting Graves disease. Time point in this sample: newly diagnosed GD, antithyroid drugs for less than 3 months. Construction of the TCR library relied on RNA isolated from PBMCs. Construction of TCR beta libraries relied on iRepertoire HTBI primers and on Arm-PCR targeting CDR3 regions. TCRdb reprocessed the multiplex PCR reads with MiXCR, giving one entry per CDR3 protein. The sample comprises 440,000 or so distinct CDR3 sequences, over 15% of which are singletons, and about 10% rests with the top ten. These same records also appear under a second study, on T cells in Graves' hyperthyroidism and ophthalmopathy.

Source: peripheral blood mononuclear cells (PBMCs), taken at new diagnosis, from a patient treated with antithyroid drugs. These receptors originate from a woman aged 25 to 39 with Graves disease.

This chain uses TRBV6-2 or TRBV6-3 with TRBJ2-7; the match to TRBD2 covers 8 bases. Trimming took 5 bases from V and 5 from J; bases not matched to a gene: 8. The germline CDR1 and CDR2 sequences are MNHEY and SVGEGT. The CDR3 runs 14 residues. In DNA form, the CDR3 reads TGTGCCAGCAGTGACCAAAGCGGGGGAAACGAGCAGTACTTC. Its protein is CASSDQSGGNEQYF.

This clonotype was seen more than once but under ten times. The chain joins TRBV7-9 to TRBJ2-7; possible D gene TRBD2, 5 bases. V dropped 8 bases and J dropped 2 bases, with 19 bases sitting between them. Per germline, CDR1 SEHNR and CDR2 FQNEAQ (reference sequence). The CDR3 length is 15 residues. CDR3 sequence: CASSSGRVGPYEQYF. The CDR3 nucleotides are TGTGCCAGCTCCAGTGGGCGGGTAGGTCCCTACGAGCAGTACTTC.

This clonotype was counted at least ten times. The chain carries TRBV28 and TRBJ2-1, with TRBD2 identical over 8 bases. The CDR3 is 15 amino acids. Germline CDR1 MDHEN, CDR2 SYDVKM. Unmatched junction bases numbered 4, after V lost 5 bases and J lost 1 base. DNA for the CDR3: TGTGCCAGCAGTCAACTAGCGGTATCCTACAATGAGCAGTTCTTC. It translates to CASSQLAVSYNEQFF.

This clonotype was observed many times. The chain has TRBV12-5 and TRBJ1-1; 7 positions agree with TRBD1. Germline assignment: CDR1 LGHNT and CDR2 FRNRAP. The V gene end was trimmed by 9 bases and the J gene end by 1 base; junction bases not matched to a gene: 8. The CDR3 sequence is 14 residues long. In DNA, the CDR3 is TGTGCTAGCCGGGACAGTGAGACGAACACTGAAGCTTTCTTT. As protein: CASRDSETNTEAFF.

The chain links TRBV28 to TRBJ1-6, with D perhaps TRBD1 (6 bases). V was clipped by 3 bases and J by 4 bases, with 13 bases between them. CDR3 length: 16 amino acids. Per the germline V gene, CDR1 is MDHEN and CDR2 is SYDVKM. CDR3 amino acids: CASSLPGHKYNSPLHF. The CDR3 nucleotides are TGTGCCAGCAGTTTGCCGGGACACAAGTATAATTCACCCCTCCACTTT. Full variable domain (outside the CDR3, taken from reference TRBV28 and TRBJ1-6): DVKVTQSSRYLVKRTGEKVFLECVQDMDHENMFWYRQDPGLGLRLIYFSYDVKMKEKGDIPEGYSVSREKKERFSLILESASTNQTSMYLCASSLPGHKYNSPLHFGNGTRLTVT.

The J gene is TRBJ1-4, the V gene TRBV11-2, with D possibly TRBD1 on 5 matching bases. The CDR3 runs to 14 residues. Germline CDR1 SGHAT, CDR2 FQNNGV. Trimming stripped 5 bases from V and 8 bases from J, with 15 bases between. In DNA, the CDR3 is TGTGCCAGCAGCCCCCCAGGGATGCGGGAAAAACTGTTTTTT. Amino acids: CASSPPGMREKLFF.

This clonotype was seen many times. V is TRBV29-1 and J is TRBJ1-2; TRBD1 is a possible D gene (6 bases). Germline-derived CDR1 and CDR2 are SQVTM and ANQGSEA. This CDR3 region has 9 residues. Between the trimmed V and J ends, which lost 7 bases and 9 bases, there was a span of 9 bases. CDR3 in DNA: TGCAGCGCCGACAGGAGCTACACCTTC. The encoded protein is CSADRSYTF.

As concerns this clonotype: Given a much more abundant clone one base away, this may be a read error. This chain joins TRBV5-5 and TRBJ2-5; D unresolved. From germline, CDR1 is SGHKS and CDR2 YYEKEE (reference sequence). V shed 4 bases and J shed 5 bases, with 18 bases lying between them. The CDR3 covers 15 residues. The CDR3 loop is CASSPSFSPHETQYF. Here the CDR3 DNA reads TGTGCCAGCAGCCCCAGTTTTAGCCCCCACGAGACCCAGTACTTC.

This sequence joins TRBV6-1 and TRBJ1-6; D gene unclear. CDR1 and CDR2 (germline): MNHNS, SASEGT. CDR3 length equals 10 residues. Trimming shortened V by 4 bases and J by 12 bases, and 4 bases separated the two germline ends. CDR3 DNA: TGTGCCAGCAGTGGTGAACCCCTCCACTTT. Amino acid sequence: CASSGEPLHF.

CDR3: CASSFRGTSGRASSYNEQFF. CDR3 DNA sequence: TGTGCCAGCAGCTTCAGGGGGACTAGCGGGAGGGCGAGCTCCTACAATGAGCAGTTCTTC. The chain is built from TRBV7-9 and TRBJ2-1; 16 bases map to TRBD2. CDR3 length equals 20 residues. V was pared by 3 bases and J by 0 bases, with 8 bases of the junction left unmatched. Germline CDR1 and CDR2: SEHNR and FQNEAQ (reference sequence).

This clonotype was picked up many times. V and J are TRBV6-2 or TRBV6-3 and TRBJ2-1; tentative D call: TRBD2 (6 bases). Germline V lookup: CDR1 MNHEY, CDR2 SVGEGT. This CDR3 has 13 amino acids. V was shortened by 9 bases and J by 4 bases, with 13 bases between the two germline ends. CDR3 bases: TGTGCCAGTACGGGGGAGTGGTACAATGAGCAGTTCTTC. Its protein is CASTGEWYNEQFF.

This clonotype appeared a few times. This chain connects TRBV11-2 to TRBJ1-5; a weak D match, TRBD1 (6 bases). CDR3 length: 18 amino acids. Trimming pared 4 bases from V and 1 base from J, leaving 20 bases between. CDR1 and CDR2 (germline): SGHAT, FQNNGV. CDR3 protein: CASSSSWGGGDSNQPQHF. CDR3 DNA: TGTGCCAGCAGCTCATCGTGGGGGGGGGGCGACAGCAATCAGCCCCAGCATTTT.

This clonotype occurred many times. V and J are TRBV7-2 and TRBJ2-4; D call uncertain. Germline lookup yields CDR1 SGHTA and CDR2 FQGNSA. The V end lost 1 base, the J end lost 1 base, and 5 bases lay between the germline ends. CDR3 length: 14 amino acids. The CDR3 spells CASSLERAKNIQYF. In DNA, the CDR3 is TGTGCCAGCAGCTTAGAGAGGGCCAAAAACATTCAGTACTTC.

At least ten counts were recorded for this clonotype. The rearrangement links TRBV30 to TRBJ2-7; 11 bases agree with TRBD2. V dropped 3 bases and J dropped 4; count of bases not matched to a gene: 8. The V gene's germline CDR1 is GTSNPN and CDR2 SVGIG (reference sequence). This CDR3 has 15 amino acids. CDR3 nucleotides: TGTGCCTGGAGCGATACCGGGACTAGCGGATACGAGCAGTACTTC. Translation: CAWSDTGTSGYEQYF.

This clonotype was counted between two and nine times. The rearrangement joins TRBV2 to TRBJ2-1; D is possibly TRBD2 (6 bases). V gave up 8 bases and J gave up 9 bases, with 11 bases separating them. The CDR3 runs 11 residues. The germline CDR1 and CDR2 sequences are SNHLY and FYNNEI. CDR3 coding DNA: TGTGCCAGCGTCGAGGAGGGTGAGCAGTTCTTC. This translates into CASVEEGEQFF.

The V gene is TRBV18, the J gene TRBJ2-2; D call uncertain. V lost 8 bases to trimming and J lost 4 bases, with 17 bases between them. This CDR3 contains 15 residues. From germline, CDR1 is KGHSH and CDR2 LQKENI. CDR3 bases: TGTGCCAGCAAAACCTCACAGCGACTCACCGGGGAGCTGTTTTTT. Its protein is CASKTSQRLTGELFF.

There are many counts of this clonotype. The CDR3 here is CSVRLAGPFANTGELFF. The CDR3 DNA sequence: TGCAGCGTCAGACTAGCGGGACCGTTCGCGAACACCGGGGAGCTGTTTTTT. The chain combines TRBV29-1 with TRBJ2-2, with TRBD2 matching over 11 bases. V was pared by 6 bases and J by 0 bases, with 9 bases of the junction left unmatched. The length of the CDR3 is 17 residues. Germline CDR1 and CDR2: SQVTM and ANQGSEA.

The table lists this clonotype with many counts. V is TRBV7-2 and J is TRBJ1-1; D perhaps matches TRBD1 (5 bases). The CDR3 is 14 residues long. Germline CDR1 is SGHTA and CDR2 is FQGNSA. The ends were cut back, 2 bases at V and 1 base at J, with 8 bases in the middle. The CDR3 bases are TGTGCCAGCAGCTTATACAGGCCGAACACTGAAGCTTTCTTT. It encodes CASSLYRPNTEAFF. Complete variable domain (other parts from reference TRBV7-2 and TRBJ1-1): GAGVSQSPSNKVTEKGKDVELRCDPISGHTALYWYRQSLGQGLEFLIYFQGNSAPDKSGLPSDRFSAERTGGSVSTLTIQRTQQEDSAVYLCASSLYRPNTEAFFGQGTRLTVV.

V and J are TRBV18 and TRBJ2-1; TRBD2 matches at 11 bases. Unmatched junction bases numbered 5, after V lost 3 bases and J lost 4 bases. Germline V lookup: CDR1 KGHSH, CDR2 LQKENI. The CDR3 is 16 amino acids. CDR3 bases: TGTGCCAGCTCACCGGGACTAGCGGTCTTATACAATGAGCAGTTCTTC. Its protein is CASSPGLAVLYNEQFF. Combining the CDR3 with reference TRBV18 and TRBJ2-1 gives the whole variable domain NAGVMQNPRHLVRRRGQEARLRCSPMKGHSHVYWYRQLPEEGLKFMVYLQKENIIDESGMPKERFSAEFPKEGPSILRIQQVVRGDSAAYFCASSPGLAVLYNEQFFGPGTRLTVL.

This clonotype was picked up many times. The V and J genes are TRBV20-1 and TRBJ1-1, with D unclear. CDR1 and CDR2 from the germline V gene are DFQATT and SNEGSKA (reference sequence). This CDR3 comprises 10 residues. The CDR3 DNA reads TGCAGGGATACCTACACTGAAGCTTTCTTT. Protein: CRDTYTEAFF.

Notes on this clonotype: This sequence may be a read error, since a much larger clone differs from it by one base. This chain joins TRBV15 and TRBJ2-1; D is ambiguous. Germline V gives CDR1 LNHNV, CDR2 YYDKDF (reference sequence). The CDR3 consists of 13 residues. V was clipped by 1 base and J by 7 bases, with 8 bases between them. CDR3 in amino acids: CATSRGYWNEQFF. CDR3 nucleotides: TGTGCCACCAGCAGAGGTTATTGGAATGAGCAGTTCTTC.

The chain is built from TRBV7-2 and TRBJ2-3; 13 bases are shared with TRBD2. This CDR3 is 14 amino acids long. Germline V gene sequence: CDR1 SGHTA, CDR2 FQGNSA. Trimming took 6 bases from V and 11 from J; bases not matched to a gene: 8. The CDR3 coding sequence is TGTGCCAGCAGGTCCGGGACTAGCGGGATCAAGCAGTATTTT. Encoded protein: CASRSGTSGIKQYF.

V and J are TRBV28 and TRBJ1-2, with D possibly TRBD1 on 6 matching bases. Between the trimmed V and J ends, which lost 2 bases and 1 base, there was a span of 14 bases. This CDR3 region has 16 residues. Germline lookup yields CDR1 MDHEN and CDR2 SYDVKM. Here the CDR3 reads CASSLRLGGLNYGYTF. The CDR3 coding sequence is TGTGCCAGCAGTTTACGGTTAGGGGGGCTTAACTATGGCTACACCTTC.

This clonotype was picked up a small number of times. A junction boundary mismatches the germline segment, possibly from a read error. The V gene is TRBV4-1, the J gene TRBJ1-6; D not resolved. Germline V CDR1 and CDR2: MGHRA, YSYEKL. The CDR3 covers 13 residues. The CDR3: CATTRTVNSPLHF. CDR3 nucleotides: TGTGCCACGACCCGGACCGTTAATTCACCCCTCCACTTT.

This clonotype was seen ten or more times. V gene TRBV27 combines with J gene TRBJ2-2; the D is unclear. V dropped 7 bases and J dropped 2 bases, with 2 bases sitting between them. The CDR3 totals 11 residues. Germline loops: CDR1 MNHEY, CDR2 SMNVEV (reference sequence). The CDR3 nucleotides are TGTGCCAGCACTAACACCGGGGAGCTGTTTTTT. Its translation: CASTNTGELFF.